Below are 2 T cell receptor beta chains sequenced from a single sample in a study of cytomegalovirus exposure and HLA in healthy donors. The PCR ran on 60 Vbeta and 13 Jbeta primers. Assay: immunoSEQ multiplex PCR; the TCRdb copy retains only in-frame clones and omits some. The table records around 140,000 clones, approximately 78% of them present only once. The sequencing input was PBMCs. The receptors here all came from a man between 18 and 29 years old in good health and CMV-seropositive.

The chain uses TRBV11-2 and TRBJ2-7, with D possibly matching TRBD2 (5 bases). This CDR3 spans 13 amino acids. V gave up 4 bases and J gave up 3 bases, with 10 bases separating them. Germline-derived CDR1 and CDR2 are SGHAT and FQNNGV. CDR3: CASSSGINYEQYF. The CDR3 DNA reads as TGTGCCAGCAGCTCCGGGATTAACTACGAGCAGTACTTC.

In nucleotides, the CDR3 is TGTGCCATCAGGGCGGCCGGGACAGGGGGCGCGAACACTGAAGCTTTCTTT. Residues: CAIRAAGTGGANTEAFF. This rearrangement joins TRBV10-3 to TRBJ1-1, with 12 bases aligning to TRBD1. Germline CDR1 is ENHRY and CDR2 is SYGVKD. The CDR3 totals 17 residues. The ends lost 6 bases at V and 1 base at J; junction bases unmatched: 9.